Listed below are T cell receptor beta chains from one sample, sequenced in a study of blood T cell repertoires in COVID-19. The repertoire was sequenced with immunoSEQ multiplex PCR; TCRdb's copy has only in-frame clones and lacks some. The table has roughly 200,000 clones, about 88% seen once. The specimen sequenced was peripheral blood. Receptors originate from a man between 65 and 80 years old with acute or convalescent COVID-19. Both conserved end residues are part of each CDR3. The D gene is left open where the match is weak. The size entry is marked missing in some rows and otherwise reads once, few, many or a size class.

cdr3_nt	cdr3_aa	v_call	clone_size	j_call	d_call
TGCAGCGTTGATGGGCAGACGAACACCGGGGAGCTGTTTTTT	CSVDGQTNTGELFF	TRBV29-1	NA	TRBJ2-2	NA
TGTGCCAGCAGCCCCCTGGGAGGGAGCTCCTACAATGAGCAGTTCTTC	CASSPLGGSSYNEQFF	TRBV5-4	NA	TRBJ2-1	TRBD2
TGCAGCGTTGAGTATGGCAGGGGGACTGGAAACACCATATATTTT	CSVEYGRGTGNTIYF	TRBV29-1	NA	TRBJ1-3	TRBD1
TGTGCCAGCAGCCTGGGGGACAGGGGTTTATGGCAGCCCCAGCATTTT	CASSLGDRGLWQPQHF	TRBV5-8	NA	TRBJ1-5	TRBD1
TGTGCCAGCAGCTTGGATGGGACGGGGACTAGCGGTCTATCGCCCTTCTTC	CASSLDGTGTSGLSPFF	TRBV5-4	NA	TRBJ2-1	TRBD2
TGTGCCATCAGTGGAACTAGGAACACTGAAGCTTTCTTT	CAISGTRNTEAFF	TRBV10-3	NA	TRBJ1-1	NA
TGTGCCAGCAGCCATGACCTAGCGGCCTACAATGAGCAGTTCTTC	CASSHDLAAYNEQFF	TRBV3-1/TRBV3-2	NA	TRBJ2-1	TRBD2
TGCAGCGCCTCCGGGGGGACTAACGGTGAAGCTTTCTTT	CSASGGTNGEAFF	TRBV29-1	NA	TRBJ1-1	NA
TGTGCCAGCAGCGTGGGATTTGGGGGAGGTATAGGCACAGATACGCAGTATTTT	CASSVGFGGGIGTDTQYF	TRBV9	few	TRBJ2-3	NA
TGTGCCAGTAGTTCCGGGGGGGACGAGCAGTACTTC	CASSSGGDEQYF	TRBV19	NA	TRBJ2-7	TRBD2
TGTGCCACCAGTGACGGGACAGGAGATAGCAATCAGCCCCAGCATTTT	CATSDGTGDSNQPQHF	TRBV24-1	once	TRBJ1-5	TRBD1
TGTGCCAGCAGCAAGAGCGCGGGAGAGGACAGTGAGCAGTTCTTC	CASSKSAGEDSEQFF	TRBV21-1	once	TRBJ2-1	NA
TGTGCCAGCAGCAACTCGGGGTTGACAGGGGGTAGCGGCTACACCTTC	CASSNSGLTGGSGYTF	TRBV9	NA	TRBJ1-2	TRBD1
TGCAGCGTTGGGGGGCACACCTTC	CSVGGHTF	TRBV29-1	NA	TRBJ1-2	NA
TGTGCCAGCAGTCCAGGGTTCTACGAGCAGTACTTC	CASSPGFYEQYF	TRBV14	once	TRBJ2-7	NA
TGTGCCAGTAGTATAGGACACTTACACTACGAGCAGTACTTC	CASSIGHLHYEQYF	TRBV19	NA	TRBJ2-7	NA
TGTGCCAGCAGCACGACAGGGGTCCTGGCCCACTATGGCTACACCTTC	CASSTTGVLAHYGYTF	TRBV6-2/TRBV6-3	NA	TRBJ1-2	TRBD1
TGCGCCAGCAGCCTGACAGGGGTCCCCGGGGAGCTGTTTTTT	CASSLTGVPGELFF	TRBV5-1	NA	TRBJ2-2	TRBD1
TGTGCCAGCAGTGAGCTTAGCGGGAGGCTCTCAGAGACCCAGTACTTC	CASSELSGRLSETQYF	TRBV25-1	NA	TRBJ2-5	TRBD2
TGTGCCAGCAGCCGGACTAGCGGGATGTTCGAGCAGTACTTC	CASSRTSGMFEQYF	TRBV3-1/TRBV3-2	NA	TRBJ2-7	TRBD2
TGTGCCACCAGTGACCAGACCGGGACAGCCTACAATGAGCAGTTCTTC	CATSDQTGTAYNEQFF	TRBV24-1	NA	TRBJ2-1	TRBD1
TGTGCCAGCAGCTCCGAACAAGACAGGCGAGAAACAGATACGCAGTATTTT	CASSSEQDRRETDTQYF	TRBV5-6	NA	TRBJ2-3	NA
TGTGCCAGTAGTCTTCAAGGCGGAAATGAAAAACTGTTTTTT	CASSLQGGNEKLFF	TRBV19	NA	TRBJ1-4	NA
TGTGCCAGCAGCTTAGAGGCTCAGGGGATTGAAAAACTGTTTTTT	CASSLEAQGIEKLFF	TRBV7-9	NA	TRBJ1-4	NA
TGTGCCAGCAGTTACTCGAGCTCGGGACTAGCGACCAGCATCAATGAGCAGTTCTTC	CASSYSSSGLATSINEQFF	TRBV6-2/TRBV6-3	NA	TRBJ2-1	TRBD2
TGTGCCAGCAGGTCCGGACAGGGTGGTTCTCCGCAGTACTTC	CASRSGQGGSPQYF	TRBV25-1	NA	TRBJ2-7	TRBD1
TGTGCCAGTAGGGGAACAGGGGGCGGATATAGACAAGAGACCCAGTACTTC	CASRGTGGGYRQETQYF	TRBV19	NA	TRBJ2-5	TRBD1
TGTGCCAGCAGCCCCGGACAGGGGAGCCGGGTGAACACTGAAGCTTTCTTT	CASSPGQGSRVNTEAFF	TRBV5-5	NA	TRBJ1-1	TRBD1
TGTGCCAGCAGCTCTTGGACAGGGGGAAACACTGAAGCTTTCTTT	CASSSWTGGNTEAFF	TRBV7-3	NA	TRBJ1-1	TRBD1
TGTGCCAGCAGCTACGGACAGGGGGCTGAGGGCTACACCTTC	CASSYGQGAEGYTF	TRBV7-9	NA	TRBJ1-2	TRBD1
TGTGCCAGCAGCCTCCTATTGGAGCGCGAGCAGTACTTC	CASSLLLEREQYF	TRBV5-4	NA	TRBJ2-7	NA
TGTGCAAGTCGCTCCCCCCTGCGTGACACCAAAAACATTCAGTACTTC	CASRSPLRDTKNIQYF	TRBV12-2	NA	TRBJ2-4	NA
TGCGCCAGCAGCCATCCCGCCGACAGGGGTGGCGACTATGGCTACACCTTC	CASSHPADRGGDYGYTF	TRBV4-1	NA	TRBJ1-2	TRBD1
TGTGCCAGCAGCCAAGTGGGCTCGGGGGAGCAGTACTTC	CASSQVGSGEQYF	TRBV3-1/TRBV3-2	NA	TRBJ2-7	NA
TGTGCCTGGAGTGGCCGACAGCGATATAATTCACCCCTCCACTTT	CAWSGRQRYNSPLHF	TRBV30	few	TRBJ1-6	NA
TGTGCCAGCAGCTTCCAGGGGTCCGAGCAGTACTTC	CASSFQGSEQYF	TRBV13	once	TRBJ2-7	NA
TGTGCCAGCTCCAGGGGTCATAGGGATACGCAGTATTTT	CASSRGHRDTQYF	TRBV4-2	once	TRBJ2-3	NA
TGTGCCAGCAGCTTTCTAGCGGGTAGCACAGATACGCAGTATTTT	CASSFLAGSTDTQYF	TRBV7-2	NA	TRBJ2-3	TRBD2
TGTGCCAGCAGTTTATCAGGGACAGGGGTCAGGCACGAGCAGTACTTC	CASSLSGTGVRHEQYF	TRBV27	few	TRBJ2-7	TRBD1
TGTGCCAGCAGCGTAGCTTTAGGGCTAGCGGGAACCGGGGAGCTGTTTTTT	CASSVALGLAGTGELFF	TRBV9	once	TRBJ2-2	TRBD2
TGTGCCAGTAGTATGCGACAAGATACGCAGTATTTT	CASSMRQDTQYF	TRBV19	once	TRBJ2-3	NA
TGTGCCAGCAGCCTGCGACTAGCGGGCAGGAATGAGCAGTTCTTC	CASSLRLAGRNEQFF	TRBV9	NA	TRBJ2-1	TRBD2
TGCAGCGTTGCGGGGCGGGGAGGTGAAAAACTGTTTTTT	CSVAGRGGEKLFF	TRBV29-1	NA	TRBJ1-4	NA
TGTGCCAGCAGCTTAGGGGCTAGCGGGAGGAGCTCCTACAATGAGCAGTTCTTC	CASSLGASGRSSYNEQFF	TRBV7-6	NA	TRBJ2-1	TRBD2
TGTGCCAGCAGTTGGACAGATCCCACCTACGAGCAGTACTTC	CASSWTDPTYEQYF	TRBV27	NA	TRBJ2-7	NA
TGCGCCAGCAGCCTGGGGGGGGGAGAGACCCAGTACTTC	CASSLGGGETQYF	TRBV5-1	NA	TRBJ2-5	TRBD2
TGTGCCAGCAGTTGGGACAGGGGCCAGCCCCAGCATTTT	CASSWDRGQPQHF	TRBV5-4	NA	TRBJ1-5	TRBD1